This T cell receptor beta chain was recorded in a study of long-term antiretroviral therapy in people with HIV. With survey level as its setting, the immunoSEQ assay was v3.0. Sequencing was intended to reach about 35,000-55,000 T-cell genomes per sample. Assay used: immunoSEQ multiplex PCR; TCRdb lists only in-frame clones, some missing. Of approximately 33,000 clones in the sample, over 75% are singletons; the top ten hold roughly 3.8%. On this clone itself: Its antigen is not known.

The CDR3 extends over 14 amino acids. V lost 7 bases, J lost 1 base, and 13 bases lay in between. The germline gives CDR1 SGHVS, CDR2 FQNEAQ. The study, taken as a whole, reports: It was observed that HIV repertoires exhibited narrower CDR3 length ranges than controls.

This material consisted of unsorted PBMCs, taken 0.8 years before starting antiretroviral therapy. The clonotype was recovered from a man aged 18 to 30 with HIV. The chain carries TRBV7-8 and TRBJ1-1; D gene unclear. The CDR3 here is CASTQRRENTEAFF. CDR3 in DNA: TGTGCCAGCACTCAGCGGCGGGAGAACACTGAAGCTTTCTTT. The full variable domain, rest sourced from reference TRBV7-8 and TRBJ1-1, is GAGVSQSPRYKVAKRGQDVALRCDPISGHVSLFWYQQALGQGPEFLTYFQNEAQLDKSGLPSDRFFAERPEGSVSTLKIQRTQQEDSAVYLCASTQRRENTEAFFGQGTRLTVV.